This T cell receptor (beta chain) was sequenced in a study of a mutant IDH1 vaccine in newly diagnosed glioma. Comments on this clone: Its matching antigen is unknown.

Regarding time point: week 47, end of study. In every dose of vaccine, 300 ug of mutant IDH1 20-mer peptide was given alongside topical imiquimod. Repertoires were generated with immunoSEQ multiplex PCR, while TCRdb's copy carries only in-frame clones and drops some. The sample shows about 90,000 clones, about nine tenths of them seen only once. Germline lookup yields CDR1 SGHAT and CDR2 FQDESV (reference sequence). The CDR3 covers 17 residues. The V and J ends lost 2 bases and 6 bases, in that order; junction bases with no gene match: 14. The chain has TRBV11-1 and TRBJ2-3; 7 nucleotides align to TRBD1. The sequence was obtained from a woman between 45 and 65 years old with glioma. Sequenced material: PBMCs, taken from a glioma patient whose treatment included an IDH1 peptide vaccine. This CDR3 is CASSLRRTGGGEDTQYF. CDR3 in DNA: TGTGCCAGCAGCTTACGGCGGACAGGTGGGGGCGAGGATACGCAGTATTTT.